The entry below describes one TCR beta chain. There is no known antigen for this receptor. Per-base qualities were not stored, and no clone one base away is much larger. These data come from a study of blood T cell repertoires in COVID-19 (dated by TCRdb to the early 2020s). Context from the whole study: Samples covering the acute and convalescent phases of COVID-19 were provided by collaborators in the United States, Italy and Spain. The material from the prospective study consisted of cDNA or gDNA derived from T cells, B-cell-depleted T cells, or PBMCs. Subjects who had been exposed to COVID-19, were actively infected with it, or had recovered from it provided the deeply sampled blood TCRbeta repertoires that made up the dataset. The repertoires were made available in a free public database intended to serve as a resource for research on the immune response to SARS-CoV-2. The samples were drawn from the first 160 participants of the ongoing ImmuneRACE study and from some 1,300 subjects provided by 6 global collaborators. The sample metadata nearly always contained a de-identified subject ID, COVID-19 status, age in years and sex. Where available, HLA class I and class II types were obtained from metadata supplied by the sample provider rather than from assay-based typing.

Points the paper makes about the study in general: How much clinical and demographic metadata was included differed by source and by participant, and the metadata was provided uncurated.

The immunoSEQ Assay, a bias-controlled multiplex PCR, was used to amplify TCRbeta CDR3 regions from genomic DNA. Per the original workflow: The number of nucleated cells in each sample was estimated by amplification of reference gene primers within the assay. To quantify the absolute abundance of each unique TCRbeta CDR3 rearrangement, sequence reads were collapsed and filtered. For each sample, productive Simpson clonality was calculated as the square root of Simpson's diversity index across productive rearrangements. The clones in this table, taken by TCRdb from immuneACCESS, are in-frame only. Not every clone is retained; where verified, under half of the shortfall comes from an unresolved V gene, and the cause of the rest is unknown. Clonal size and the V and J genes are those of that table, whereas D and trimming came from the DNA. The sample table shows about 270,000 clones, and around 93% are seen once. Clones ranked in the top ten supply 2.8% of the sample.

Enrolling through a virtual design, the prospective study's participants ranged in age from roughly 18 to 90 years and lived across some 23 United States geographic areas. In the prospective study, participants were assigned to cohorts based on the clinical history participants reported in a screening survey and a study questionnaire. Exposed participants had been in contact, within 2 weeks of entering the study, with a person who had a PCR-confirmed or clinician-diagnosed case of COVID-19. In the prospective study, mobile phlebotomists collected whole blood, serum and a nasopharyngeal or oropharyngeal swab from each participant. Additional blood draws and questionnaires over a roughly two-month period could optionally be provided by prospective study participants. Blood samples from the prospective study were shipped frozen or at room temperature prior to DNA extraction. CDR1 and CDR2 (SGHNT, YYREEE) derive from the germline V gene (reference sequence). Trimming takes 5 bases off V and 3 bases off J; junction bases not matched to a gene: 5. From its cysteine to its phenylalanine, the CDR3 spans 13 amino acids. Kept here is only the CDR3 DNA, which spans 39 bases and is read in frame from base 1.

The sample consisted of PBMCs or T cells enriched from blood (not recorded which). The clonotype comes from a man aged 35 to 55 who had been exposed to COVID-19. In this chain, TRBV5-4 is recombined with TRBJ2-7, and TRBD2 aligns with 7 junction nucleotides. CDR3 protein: CASRGGTDYEQYF. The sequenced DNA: TGTGCCAGCAGGGGAGGGACTGACTACGAGCAGTACTTC.